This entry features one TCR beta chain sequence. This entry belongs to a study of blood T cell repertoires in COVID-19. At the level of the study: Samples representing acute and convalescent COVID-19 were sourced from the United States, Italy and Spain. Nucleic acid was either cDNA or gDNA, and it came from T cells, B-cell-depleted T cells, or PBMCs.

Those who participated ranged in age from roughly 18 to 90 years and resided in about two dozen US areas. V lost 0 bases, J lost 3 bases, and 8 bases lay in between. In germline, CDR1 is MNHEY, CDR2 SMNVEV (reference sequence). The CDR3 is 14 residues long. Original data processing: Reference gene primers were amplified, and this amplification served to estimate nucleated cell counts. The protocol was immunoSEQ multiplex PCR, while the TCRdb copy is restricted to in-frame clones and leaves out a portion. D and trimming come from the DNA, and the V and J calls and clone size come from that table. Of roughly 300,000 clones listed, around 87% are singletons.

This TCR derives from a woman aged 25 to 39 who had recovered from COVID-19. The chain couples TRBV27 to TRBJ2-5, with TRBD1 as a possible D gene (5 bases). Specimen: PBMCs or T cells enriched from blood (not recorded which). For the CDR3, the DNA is TGTGCCAGCAGTTTATCTATGACAGAAGAGACCCAGTACTTC. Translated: CASSLSMTEETQYF.